The rows below give T cell receptor beta chains drawn from one sample of a study of T cell responses to AZD1222 COVID-19 vaccine. This table comes from immunoSEQ multiplex PCR, and its TCRdb copy is limited to in-frame clones, with some not included. The sample holds over 95,000 clones, approximately 89% seen once. The sample was peripheral blood, taken on day 0 of AZD1222 vaccination. The receptors were gathered from an adult in good health. CDR3s include the opening cysteine and the closing phenylalanine or tryptophan. The order of the fields is V gene, D gene, J gene, clone size, CDR3 DNA, CDR3 protein. D genes are given only for firm matches. A row's size may be missing; if present it is once, few, many or a size class.

TRBV4-3	.	TRBJ2-3	once	TGCGCCAGCAGCTACGAAACCCTGGCAGCTGGGGCAGATACGCAGTATTTT	CASSYETLAAGADTQYF
TRBV30	.	TRBJ2-2	.	TGTGCCTGGAGTGTACTGGACGGCACCGGGGAGCTGTTTTTT	CAWSVLDGTGELFF
TRBV18	TRBD1	TRBJ1-6	.	TGTGCCAGCTCACCCGGGACAGGGAAGTTAAATTCACCCCTCCACTTT	CASSPGTGKLNSPLHF
TRBV11-2	.	TRBJ1-2	few	TGTGCCAGCAGCTTAGGACGGGGCGGGACGGGAGGCTACACCTTC	CASSLGRGGTGGYTF
TRBV27	TRBD1	TRBJ1-2	.	TGTGCCAGCAGTTTGGGCCAAACGACAGGGTGGATTGGCTACACCTTC	CASSLGQTTGWIGYTF
TRBV20-1	.	TRBJ2-1	.	TGCAGTGCTGGCGAGTGGGGGTTGTATTTCTTC	CSAGEWGLYFF
TRBV18	.	TRBJ2-1	.	TGTGCCAGCTCATCCTCCAACCGTGAGCAGTTCTTC	CASSSSNREQFF
TRBV19	.	TRBJ2-1	.	TGTGCCAGTAGTATACATGCAGCGACGAGCTCCTACAATGAGCAGTTCTTC	CASSIHAATSSYNEQFF
TRBV2	TRBD1	TRBJ1-5	once	TGTGCCAGCAGTGACAGGGGGCAAAGTCAGCCCCAGCATTTT	CASSDRGQSQPQHF
TRBV7-9	.	TRBJ1-6	.	TGTGCCAGCAGCTTTGGTACGGGACCGGGAAATTCACCCCTCCACTTT	CASSFGTGPGNSPLHF
TRBV30	.	TRBJ1-1	.	TGTGCCTGGAGTGCATCGGTGAACACTGAAGCTTTCTTT	CAWSASVNTEAFF
TRBV19	.	TRBJ1-6	.	TGTGCCAGTAGTTTCGACTCGGGACGAAATTCACCCCTCCACTTT	CASSFDSGRNSPLHF
TRBV6-6	.	TRBJ2-4	.	TGTGCCAGCAGTTACCCGGCCGCCAAAAACATTCAGTACTTC	CASSYPAAKNIQYF
TRBV11-2	TRBD2	TRBJ2-7	.	TGTGCCAGCAGCTTAGTCGGGGGGGCGGCGAAAAGCTCCTACGAGCAGTACTTC	CASSLVGGAAKSSYEQYF
TRBV18	.	TRBJ1-4	.	TGTGCCAGCTCACCGGGTGGGCAGCCAAATGAAAAACTGTTTTTT	CASSPGGQPNEKLFF
TRBV28	.	TRBJ2-7	.	TGTGCCAGTCGGGACGCAACCTACGAGCAGTACTTC	CASRDATYEQYF
TRBV28	.	TRBJ1-2	.	TGTGCCAGCACCGTCGGAGGGCGGGAGATTTATGGCTACACCTTC	CASTVGGREIYGYTF
TRBV27	.	TRBJ1-6	.	TGTGCCAGCAGTACGCAGCGTAACTCCTATAATTCACCCCTCCACTTT	CASSTQRNSYNSPLHF
TRBV10-3	TRBD1	TRBJ1-2	.	TGTGCCATCAGTGATAGGGGGCGCGACTATGGCTACACCTTC	CAISDRGRDYGYTF
TRBV3-1/TRBV3-2	.	TRBJ2-7	.	TGTGCCAGCAGCCAAGTTAATGGGGGGGGGCCTTTGATACCCTACGAGCAGTACTTC	CASSQVNGGGPLIPYEQYF